This is a list of T cell receptor beta chains from one sample in a study of blood T cell repertoires in COVID-19. TCRdb keeps only in-frame clones here, not all; method: immunoSEQ multiplex PCR. The data contain about 280,000 clones, about 90% of them singletons. The sample comprised PBMCs or T cells enriched from blood (not recorded which). These TCRs come from an older woman who had recovered from COVID-19. Each CDR3 is given with its conserved first and last residue. A D gene is named only where the DNA matches it firmly. Not all rows give a size; the values are once, few, many and, for expanded clones, a class.

v_call: TRBV20-1; j_call: TRBJ2-7; clone_size: NA; d_call: NA; cdr3_aa: CSAPFGGAQYF; cdr3_nt: TGCAGTGCCCCCTTTGGAGGAGCGCAGTACTTC
v_call: TRBV19; j_call: TRBJ2-3; clone_size: NA; d_call: NA; cdr3_aa: CASSITGGTDTQYF; cdr3_nt: TGTGCCAGTAGTATAACGGGGGGCACAGATACGCAGTATTTT
v_call: TRBV7-9; j_call: TRBJ1-1; clone_size: NA; d_call: TRBD1; cdr3_aa: CASSWDSNTEAFF; cdr3_nt: TGTGCCAGCAGCTGGGACAGCAACACTGAAGCTTTCTTT
v_call: TRBV7-9; j_call: TRBJ1-6; clone_size: NA; d_call: NA; cdr3_aa: CASSGGMELSPLHF; cdr3_nt: TGTGCCAGCAGCGGGGGCATGGAGCTCTCACCCCTCCACTTT
v_call: TRBV28; j_call: TRBJ2-3; clone_size: once; d_call: NA; cdr3_aa: CASSLGPGRSTDTQYF; cdr3_nt: TGTGCCAGCAGTTTAGGGCCAGGGCGCAGCACAGATACGCAGTATTTT
v_call: TRBV5-5; j_call: TRBJ2-1; clone_size: NA; d_call: TRBD2; cdr3_aa: CASSVGGPREQFF; cdr3_nt: TGTGCCAGCAGCGTGGGAGGGCCCCGTGAGCAGTTCTTC
v_call: TRBV13; j_call: TRBJ1-6; clone_size: NA; d_call: TRBD1; cdr3_aa: CASSLGQGDSPLHF; cdr3_nt: TGTGCCAGCAGCTTAGGGCAGGGGGATTCACCCCTCCACTTT
v_call: TRBV7-3; j_call: TRBJ2-1; clone_size: once; d_call: TRBD2; cdr3_aa: CASSVERGGHNEQFF; cdr3_nt: TGTGCCAGCAGCGTTGAGCGGGGGGGTCACAATGAGCAGTTCTTC
v_call: TRBV29-1; j_call: TRBJ1-1; clone_size: NA; d_call: TRBD1; cdr3_aa: CSVVRDRYEAFF; cdr3_nt: TGCAGCGTTGTGAGGGACAGATATGAAGCTTTCTTT
v_call: TRBV12-3/TRBV12-4; j_call: TRBJ2-7; clone_size: once; d_call: NA; cdr3_aa: CASSFGGYEQYF; cdr3_nt: TGTGCCAGCAGTTTTGGGGGGTACGAGCAGTACTTC
v_call: TRBV19; j_call: TRBJ2-3; clone_size: NA; d_call: TRBD2; cdr3_aa: CASSIGAGGSDTQYF; cdr3_nt: TGTGCCAGTAGTATAGGAGCGGGAGGCTCAGATACGCAGTATTTT
v_call: TRBV7-2; j_call: TRBJ1-2; clone_size: NA; d_call: NA; cdr3_aa: CASSPLSGDGYTF; cdr3_nt: TGTGCCAGCAGCCCTCTATCAGGGGATGGCTACACCTTC
v_call: TRBV27; j_call: TRBJ1-1; clone_size: NA; d_call: NA; cdr3_aa: CASSFVGLEAFF; cdr3_nt: TGTGCCAGCAGTTTCGTCGGACTCGAAGCTTTCTTT
v_call: TRBV28; j_call: TRBJ2-7; clone_size: NA; d_call: NA; cdr3_aa: CASSRGDSYEQYF; cdr3_nt: TGTGCCAGCAGCCGCGGGGACAGCTACGAGCAGTACTTC
v_call: TRBV3-1/TRBV3-2; j_call: TRBJ1-2; clone_size: NA; d_call: NA; cdr3_aa: CASSQGPGQPSTF; cdr3_nt: TGTGCCAGCAGCCAAGGACCAGGACAGCCGAGCACCTTC
v_call: TRBV19; j_call: TRBJ2-7; clone_size: NA; d_call: TRBD1; cdr3_aa: CASRARDRGYEQYF; cdr3_nt: TGTGCCAGTAGGGCGCGGGACAGGGGGTACGAGCAGTACTTC
v_call: TRBV29-1; j_call: TRBJ2-1; clone_size: NA; d_call: NA; cdr3_aa: CSVQNNEQFF; cdr3_nt: TGCAGCGTCCAGAACAATGAGCAGTTCTTC
v_call: TRBV29-1; j_call: TRBJ1-4; clone_size: NA; d_call: TRBD1; cdr3_aa: CSANQGANEKLFF; cdr3_nt: TGCAGCGCCAACCAGGGGGCAAACGAAAAACTGTTTTTT
v_call: TRBV5-1; j_call: TRBJ1-1; clone_size: NA; d_call: NA; cdr3_aa: CASSARLTENTEAFF; cdr3_nt: TGCGCCAGCAGCGCCAGATTGACAGAGAACACTGAAGCTTTCTTT
v_call: TRBV28; j_call: TRBJ1-5; clone_size: once; d_call: NA; cdr3_aa: CASSPWTVGNQPQHF; cdr3_nt: TGTGCCAGCAGCCCTTGGACAGTGGGCAATCAGCCCCAGCATTTT
v_call: TRBV24-1; j_call: TRBJ2-4; clone_size: once; d_call: NA; cdr3_aa: CATSDLPGEEVYF; cdr3_nt: TGTGCCACCAGTGATTTGCCGGGGGAGGAGGTATACTTC
v_call: TRBV6-5; j_call: TRBJ2-7; clone_size: NA; d_call: TRBD1; cdr3_aa: CASTGTGYSYEQYF; cdr3_nt: TGTGCCAGCACCGGGACAGGGTATTCCTACGAGCAGTACTTC
v_call: TRBV28; j_call: TRBJ1-2; clone_size: NA; d_call: TRBD1; cdr3_aa: CASTGSSGGGYTF; cdr3_nt: TGTGCCAGCACCGGGTCCTCAGGGGGTGGCTACACCTTC
v_call: TRBV10-1; j_call: TRBJ1-1; clone_size: NA; d_call: TRBD1; cdr3_aa: CASSESDFGQANTEAFF; cdr3_nt: TGCGCCAGCAGTGAGTCAGATTTTGGACAGGCGAACACTGAAGCTTTCTTT
v_call: TRBV5-1; j_call: TRBJ2-5; clone_size: NA; d_call: NA; cdr3_aa: CASSLFGGVQQETQYF; cdr3_nt: TGCGCCAGCAGCTTGTTCGGGGGTGTTCAGCAAGAGACCCAGTACTTC
v_call: TRBV18; j_call: TRBJ2-5; clone_size: NA; d_call: NA; cdr3_aa: CASSAGMVGAAETQYF; cdr3_nt: TGTGCCAGCTCAGCCGGAATGGTGGGGGCAGCGGAGACCCAGTACTTC
v_call: TRBV7-9; j_call: TRBJ1-1; clone_size: NA; d_call: NA; cdr3_aa: CASSLGRGAFF; cdr3_nt: TGTGCCAGCAGCTTAGGGAGAGGAGCTTTCTTT
v_call: TRBV5-1; j_call: TRBJ2-3; clone_size: NA; d_call: NA; cdr3_aa: CASSLAATSAGTDTQYF; cdr3_nt: TGCGCCAGCAGCTTGGCGGCGACTAGTGCGGGCACAGATACGCAGTATTTT
v_call: TRBV3-1/TRBV3-2; j_call: TRBJ2-7; clone_size: once; d_call: NA; cdr3_aa: CASSSLSGEQYF; cdr3_nt: TGTGCCAGCAGCTCCTTATCCGGGGAGCAGTACTTC
v_call: TRBV28; j_call: TRBJ1-2; clone_size: NA; d_call: TRBD1; cdr3_aa: CASSPRTGINLYGYTF; cdr3_nt: TGTGCCAGCAGCCCTAGGACAGGAATAAACCTCTATGGCTACACCTTC
v_call: TRBV19; j_call: TRBJ2-3; clone_size: NA; d_call: TRBD1; cdr3_aa: CASSPRLTGGRADTQYF; cdr3_nt: TGTGCCAGTAGCCCACGTCTGACAGGGGGCCGGGCAGATACGCAGTATTTT
v_call: TRBV28; j_call: TRBJ1-2; clone_size: NA; d_call: NA; cdr3_aa: CASKWGGVNYGYTF; cdr3_nt: TGTGCCAGCAAGTGGGGGGGTGTTAACTATGGCTACACCTTC
v_call: TRBV4-1; j_call: TRBJ2-5; clone_size: NA; d_call: TRBD2; cdr3_aa: CASSHSAGVSETQYF; cdr3_nt: TGCGCCAGCAGCCATTCCGCGGGAGTTTCAGAGACCCAGTACTTC
v_call: TRBV2; j_call: TRBJ1-1; clone_size: NA; d_call: TRBD1; cdr3_aa: CASRDDRGSWDTEAFF; cdr3_nt: TGTGCCAGCAGAGATGACAGGGGTTCATGGGACACTGAAGCTTTCTTT
v_call: TRBV5-1; j_call: TRBJ1-2; clone_size: once; d_call: TRBD1; cdr3_aa: CASSLNQGALRSGYTF; cdr3_nt: TGCGCCAGCAGCTTGAATCAGGGGGCCCTGCGCAGTGGCTACACCTTC
v_call: TRBV13; j_call: TRBJ1-2; clone_size: NA; d_call: TRBD1; cdr3_aa: CASSPGQSYGYTF; cdr3_nt: TGTGCCAGCAGCCCGGGACAGAGCTATGGCTACACCTTC
v_call: TRBV6-6; j_call: TRBJ1-6; clone_size: NA; d_call: NA; cdr3_aa: CASRTQVGGPLHF; cdr3_nt: TGTGCCAGCAGAACCCAGGTGGGAGGGCCCCTCCACTTT
v_call: TRBV4-2; j_call: TRBJ1-5; clone_size: NA; d_call: TRBD1; cdr3_aa: CASSQVTGYQPQHF; cdr3_nt: TGTGCCAGCAGCCAGGTGACAGGGTATCAGCCCCAGCATTTT